The clone carrying this TCR beta chain was seen just once. This may be a read error, as it is one base from a much larger clone. The study left out patients who had uncontrolled infection, other autoimmune disease, pregnancy or lactation. The CDR3 is 14 amino acids. Germline V CDR1 and CDR2: SNHLY, FYNNEI. The data derive from a study of T cells in Graves' hyperthyroidism and ophthalmopathy. RNA transcripts provided the source from which TCR beta CDR3 regions were amplified. During a first-round RT-PCR of the TCR CDR3, the HTBI primer set was used. TCRdb used MiXCR to reprocess the multiplex PCR reads, holding one entry per CDR3 protein. This table has about 400,000 distinct CDR3 sequences, 15% appearing once.

The TCR comes from a woman aged 25 to 39 with Graves' hyperthyroidism. Sequencing was performed on blood. This rearrangement joins TRBV2 to TRBJ2-3, with a possible D match to TRBD2 (5 bases). DNA of the CDR3: TGTGTCAGCACGAGAAGGACTGCCACAGATACGCAGTATTTT. It codes for CVSTRRTATDTQYF.